This T cell receptor (beta chain) was recorded in a study of blood T cell repertoires in COVID-19. Across the study: Collection of acute and convalescent COVID-19 samples took place in the United States, Italy and Spain. PBMCs, B-cell-depleted T cells, or T cells provided the cDNA or gDNA that made up the material.

The authors' processing: Estimation of nucleated cell counts was performed using reference gene primer amplification. The assay was immunoSEQ multiplex PCR, and TCRdb's table has in-frame clones only and misses some. V and J calls and clone size are given by that table; D and trimming were obtained from the DNA. Among tens of thousands of clones listed, 70% to 85% were seen once. CDR3 length equals 17 residues. Germline loops: CDR1 MNHEY, CDR2 SMNVEV (reference sequence). The trim removed 3 bases at V and 7 bases at J, leaving 15 bases unmatched. The chain links TRBV27 to TRBJ2-1; 7 nucleotides align to TRBD1. The receptor was isolated from a man aged 55 to 70 with acute or convalescent COVID-19. The sample comprised peripheral blood. Written as DNA, the CDR3 is TGTGCCAGCAGTTTGAAAGGAGAAACGACAGGGCGGAATGAGCAGTTCTTC. It is translated as CASSLKGETTGRNEQFF.